One and the same sample provided the 19 T cell receptor beta chains below, sequenced in a study of blood T cell repertoires in COVID-19. Generated by immunoSEQ multiplex PCR, the TCRdb table keeps only in-frame clones and is missing some. The sample has tens of thousands of clones, 81% seen once. Sequencing input: peripheral blood. These receptors came from a man older than 75 with active or convalescent COVID-19.

In its sample, this clone was seen a few times. The rearrangement joins TRBV15 to TRBJ2-5; D remains unclear. Looked up from germline, CDR1 is LNHNV and CDR2 is YYDKDF (reference sequence). The V end was cut by 0 bases, the J end by 5 bases, with 16 bases between. CDR3 length: 16 amino acids. CDR3 nucleotide sequence: TGTGCCACCAGCAGAGACGGTGGGCCTTCAGGCGAGACCCAGTACTTC. It encodes CATSRDGGPSGETQYF.

The chain uses TRBV4-3 and TRBJ2-1; TRBD1 aligns across 7 bases. Germline V gives CDR1 LGHNA, CDR2 YSLEER. V lost 3 bases and J lost 2; bases outside the gene matches: 4. The CDR3 spans 15 residues. CDR3 DNA sequence: TGCGCCAGCAGCCAGGGACAGACTACCTACAATGAGCAGTTCTTC. Its translation: CASSQGQTTYNEQFF.

This clone turned up a few times. The chain has TRBV6-5 and TRBJ1-1; 7 bases fit TRBD1. V was clipped by 2 bases and J by 4 bases; unmatched bases: 4. This CDR3 has 14 amino acids. The germline CDR1 and CDR2 sequences are MNHEY and SVGAGI. The CDR3 nucleotides read TGTGCCAGCAGTTACAGGGGGCGAGGCACTGAAGCTTTCTTT. Encoded protein: CASSYRGRGTEAFF.

This clone was detected a few times. The gene calls are TRBV27 and TRBJ1-2; D is undetermined. Trimming pared 6 bases from V and 3 bases from J, leaving 8 bases between. CDR3 length: 12 amino acids. The germline CDR1 and CDR2 sequences are MNHEY and SMNVEV (reference sequence). CDR3 in amino acids: CASRREDYGYTF. CDR3 nucleotides: TGTGCCAGCAGGAGGGAAGACTATGGCTACACCTTC.

This rearrangement joins TRBV10-2 to TRBJ2-7; TRBD2 aligns across 10 bases. Trimming at V came to 6 bases and at J to 0 bases, leaving 11 bases not matched to a gene. The CDR3 consists of 17 residues. CDR1 is WSHSY, CDR2 SAAADI, per germline. The CDR3 DNA follows: TGCGCCAGCAGCCGTCGGCTAGCGGGGGCGACCTCCTACGAGCAGTACTTC. This codes for CASSRRLAGATSYEQYF.

This clone was found a few times. The V and J genes are TRBV3-1 (or the pseudogene TRBV3-2) and TRBJ1-1, with 10 nucleotides matching TRBD1. The V gene's germline CDR1 is LGHDT and CDR2 YNNKEL (reference sequence). The V segment lost 4 bases and the J segment 1 base; nucleotides outside the gene matches: 6. The CDR3 is 16 residues long. CDR3 sequence (DNA): TGTGCCAGCAGCCCAGACTGGACAGGGGGGAACACTGAAGCTTTCTTT. Protein product: CASSPDWTGGNTEAFF.

The chain carries TRBV4-1 and TRBJ1-1, with 7 positions matching TRBD1. V trimming: 4 bases; J trimming: 0 bases; junction bases outside the gene matches: 2. The CDR3 sequence is 14 residues long. The V gene's germline CDR1 is MGHRA and CDR2 YSYEKL. DNA of the CDR3: TGCGCCAGCAGCCTAGGACAGGTGAACACTGAAGCTTTCTTT. Translation: CASSLGQVNTEAFF.

The V gene is TRBV25-1, the J gene TRBJ2-7; tentative D call: TRBD1 (5 bases). Germline assignment: CDR1 MGHDK and CDR2 SYGVNS. V shed 1 base and J shed 4 bases, with 11 bases lying between them. This CDR3 has 14 amino acids. The CDR3: CASSESETVYEQYF. The CDR3 coding sequence is TGTGCCAGCAGTGAATCGGAGACAGTTTACGAGCAGTACTTC.

J is TRBJ1-1 and V is TRBV20-1, with TRBD1 as a possible D gene (5 bases). Germline loops: CDR1 DFQATT, CDR2 SNEGSKA (reference sequence). The CDR3 consists of 15 residues. Between the trimmed V and J ends, which lost 3 bases and 4 bases, there was a span of 18 bases. The chain's CDR3 is CSASSGRASGTEAFF. CDR3 coding DNA: TGCAGTGCTAGTTCAGGCAGGGCGTCGGGCACTGAAGCTTTCTTT.

This chain uses TRBV5-1 with TRBJ2-6; D is uncertain. The germline gives CDR1 SGHRS, CDR2 YFSETQ. The CDR3 is 15 amino acids. The V gene lost 4 bases and the J gene lost 0 bases, with 8 bases spanning the gap. The CDR3 loop reads CASSQSYSGANVLTF. CDR3 nucleotide sequence: TGCGCCAGCAGCCAGTCGTACTCTGGGGCCAACGTCCTGACTTTC.

The rearrangement joins TRBV7-9 to TRBJ1-1, with 9 bases lining up with TRBD1. From germline, CDR1 is SEHNR and CDR2 FQNEAQ (reference sequence). V lost 2 bases and J lost 8; bases outside the gene matches: 3. The CDR3 has 13 amino acids. CDR3 sequence reads: CASSLRGTGEAFF. In nucleotides, the CDR3 is TGTGCCAGCAGCTTACGAGGGACAGGGGAAGCTTTCTTT.

V usage is TRBV6-2 or TRBV6-3 and J usage is TRBJ1-5; D not certain. The length of the CDR3 is 13 residues. With 5 bases removed from V and 4 bases from J, the gap between germline ends came to 9 bases. Germline values: CDR1 MNHEY, CDR2 SVGEGT. Here the CDR3 DNA reads TGTGCCAGCAGTATTACAGAGAATCAGCCCCAGCATTTT. Translating gives CASSITENQPQHF.

This clone showed up just once. This chain connects TRBV5-1 to TRBJ2-2; tentatively, D is TRBD2 (6 bases). Trimming took 0 bases from V and 0 from J, leaving 9 bases between them. The CDR3 sequence is 16 residues long. CDR1 SGHRS and CDR2 YFSETQ come from the germline V gene. This chain's CDR3 is CASSLGGASNTGELFF. CDR3 coding DNA: TGCGCCAGCAGCTTGGGCGGGGCCTCGAACACCGGGGAGCTGTTTTTT.

This chain links TRBV12-5 with TRBJ1-5, with D uncertain. CDR3 length equals 12 residues. The germline V gene has CDR1 LGHNT and CDR2 FRNRAP. V shed 5 bases and J shed 5 bases, with 7 bases lying between them. Here the CDR3 DNA reads TGTGCTAGTGGTCTAGAATATCAGCCCCAGCATTTT. Encoded protein: CASGLEYQPQHF.

V gene TRBV3-1 (or the pseudogene TRBV3-2) combines with J gene TRBJ2-6, with D perhaps TRBD1 (5 bases). V was trimmed by 1 base and J by 4 bases, leaving 11 bases between them. CDR3 size: 16 residues. The V gene's germline CDR1 is LGHDT and CDR2 YNNKEL (reference sequence). This CDR3 is CASSQVLGAGANVLTF. In nucleotides, the CDR3 is TGTGCCAGCAGCCAAGTTCTAGGGGCGGGGGCCAACGTCCTGACTTTC.

The chain uses TRBV30 and TRBJ2-7; D gene uncertain. Germline V gene sequence: CDR1 GTSNPN, CDR2 SVGIG (reference sequence). This CDR3 has 12 residues. V lost 0 bases to trimming and J lost 0 bases, with 3 bases between them. DNA for the CDR3: TGTGCCTGGAGTGTCCTCTCCTACGAGCAGTACTTC. It encodes CAWSVLSYEQYF.

This clone appeared once. The chain combines TRBV11-2 with TRBJ2-7, with unresolved D. Per the germline V gene, CDR1 is SGHAT and CDR2 is FQNNGV. V lost 5 bases to trimming and J lost 3 bases, with 14 bases between them. This CDR3 has 14 residues. CDR3 sequence (DNA): TGTGCCAGCAGCCCAGACACAGCCGGCTACGAGCAGTACTTC. Residues: CASSPDTAGYEQYF.

V is TRBV13 and J is TRBJ2-1; 9 bases align to TRBD2. Germline CDR1 PRHDT, CDR2 FYEKMQ (reference sequence). This CDR3 contains 17 residues. Trimming cost V 5 bases and J 0 bases; bases outside gene matches: 8. CDR3 region: CASSPAGGPPSYNEQFF. The CDR3 coding sequence is TGTGCCAGCAGCCCCGCGGGGGGGCCCCCCTCCTACAATGAGCAGTTCTTC.

The chain recombines TRBV11-3 with TRBJ2-1; TRBD2 aligns across 8 bases. The V and J ends lost 5 bases and 6 bases, in that order; junction bases with no gene match: 12. The CDR3 is made up of 16 amino acids. Germline-derived CDR1 and CDR2 are SGHNT and YENEEA. The CDR3 coding sequence is TGTGCCAGCAGCCCGGGGGGGGACCGAAACCTCAATGAGCAGTTCTTC. It yields the protein CASSPGGDRNLNEQFF.